The 21 T cell receptor beta chains presented below share a single source sample, sequenced in a study of T cell responses to AZD1222 COVID-19 vaccine. Measured with immunoSEQ multiplex PCR; TCRdb has only the in-frame clones, and not every one. In total, the table holds 150,000 or so clones. The sample taken for sequencing was peripheral blood. Source of these receptors: an adult in good health.

CDR3 sequence (DNA): TGTGCCTGGAGTACCGGGACAGGACCGTTCTTC. Translation gives CAWSTGTGPFF. V usage is TRBV30 and J usage is TRBJ2-1; TRBD1 agrees at 8 bases. This CDR3 contains 11 residues. J was trimmed by 15 bases and V by 2 bases; bases with no gene match: 6. Germline V gene lookup returns CDR1 GTSNPN and CDR2 SVGIG (reference sequence).

The chain carries TRBV7-8 and TRBJ1-2, with 10 nucleotides matching TRBD1. Unmatched junction bases numbered 5, after V lost 5 bases and J lost 5 bases. The CDR3 is 14 amino acids. CDR1 is SGHVS and CDR2 is FQNEAQ in the germline V gene. DNA of the CDR3: TGTGCCAGCAGCAGGCGGGACAGGGGTTATGGCTACACCTTC. This encodes CASSRRDRGYGYTF.

The gene calls are TRBV6-1 and TRBJ2-1; 9 bases fit TRBD1. The CDR3 is made up of 16 amino acids. CDR1 and CDR2 from the germline V gene are MNHNS and SASEGT. V was clipped by 2 bases and J by 8 bases; unmatched bases: 10. The CDR3 protein is CASSEYGTGPGDEQFF. The CDR3 DNA is TGTGCCAGCAGTGAATATGGGACAGGGCCAGGTGATGAGCAGTTCTTC.

The chain links TRBV10-3 to TRBJ2-3; 9 bases agree with TRBD2. The CDR3 sequence is 15 residues long. The J segment lost 6 bases and the V segment lost 3 bases, leaving 7 bases of the junction unmatched. Looked up from germline, CDR1 is ENHRY and CDR2 is SYGVKD. The CDR3 DNA is TGTGCCATCAGTGAAGGCGGGGGGGCCACCGATACGCAGTATTTT. It encodes CAISEGGGATDTQYF.

V is TRBV7-2 and J is TRBJ2-5; 7 bases map to TRBD2. V was pared by 4 bases and J by 4 bases, with 6 bases of the junction left unmatched. The length of the CDR3 is 14 residues. Germline CDR1 SGHTA, CDR2 FQGNSA. The CDR3 sequence is CASSSPTSPETQYF. CDR3 coding DNA: TGTGCCAGCAGCTCCCCGACTAGCCCAGAGACCCAGTACTTC.

The rearrangement joins TRBV24-1 to TRBJ1-1; D may be TRBD1 (5 bases). The CDR3 length is 18 residues. V was clipped by 0 bases and J by 4 bases, with 20 bases between them. CDR1 KGHDR and CDR2 SFDVKD come from the germline V gene. The CDR3 sequence: CATSDLAGGRLRGTEAFF. CDR3 DNA: TGTGCCACCAGTGATTTGGCCGGGGGGAGGCTGAGGGGCACTGAAGCTTTCTTT.

The V gene is TRBV2, the J gene TRBJ2-1; D gene unclear. The CDR3 length is 14 residues. V was shortened by 3 bases and J by 1 base, with 7 bases between the two germline ends. In germline, CDR1 is SNHLY, CDR2 FYNNEI. This chain's CDR3 is CASSDYPSYNEQFF. The CDR3 DNA reads as TGTGCCAGCAGTGACTACCCGTCCTACAATGAGCAGTTCTTC.

This rearrangement joins TRBV18 to TRBJ2-1; 9 bases line up with TRBD2. The CDR3 loop spans 15 amino acids. The V and J ends lost 1 base and 8 bases, in that order; junction bases with no gene match: 6. Germline CDR1 is KGHSH and CDR2 is LQKENI. CDR3 in DNA: TGTGCCAGCTCACCACAAGGCGGGGGGGTCGATGAGCAGTTCTTC. Translation: CASSPQGGGVDEQFF.

The CDR3 DNA sequence: TGTGCCTGGAGTGTAGGTGCGACAGGATTCTATGGCTACACCTTC. Encoded protein: CAWSVGATGFYGYTF. The chain combines TRBV30 with TRBJ1-2; TRBD1 might be the D (6 bases). Germline V gene sequence: CDR1 GTSNPN, CDR2 SVGIG (reference sequence). The ends were cut back, 0 bases at V and 4 bases at J, with 15 bases in the middle. The CDR3 totals 15 residues.

The chain joins TRBV6-1 to TRBJ1-2, with D maybe TRBD1 (6 bases). This CDR3 contains 15 residues. Germline V CDR1 and CDR2: MNHNS, SASEGT. V gave up 3 bases and J gave up 4 bases, with 15 bases separating them. CDR3 bases: TGTGCCAGCAGTGAGGCGGGACACGGGCCCTATGGCTACACCTTC. It yields the protein CASSEAGHGPYGYTF.

J is TRBJ1-6 and V is TRBV27; D is unresolved. Per the germline V gene, CDR1 is MNHEY and CDR2 is SMNVEV (reference sequence). The CDR3 spans 17 residues. V was cut by 4 bases and J by 7 bases, with 20 bases left in between. CDR3 coding DNA: TGTGCCAGCAGTTGGGGAAGGACGGGAACGGGGAATTCACCCCTCCACTTT. Its translation is CASSWGRTGTGNSPLHF.

The chain has TRBV19 and TRBJ1-1, with D perhaps TRBD1 (5 bases). Germline V gene sequence: CDR1 LNHDA, CDR2 SQIVND (reference sequence). Deletions cut 5 bases from V and 3 bases from J, with 10 bases between. This CDR3 region has 13 residues. The CDR3 DNA is TGTGCCAGTAGTCCCAGACAGCACACTGAAGCTTTCTTT. It is translated as CASSPRQHTEAFF.

Worth noting for this clone: The sample carries other DNA sequences with the same CDR3. The V and J genes are TRBV5-1 and TRBJ2-5; 7 bases map to TRBD2. V trimming: 0 bases; J trimming: 4 bases; junction bases outside the gene matches: 0. CDR3 size: 13 residues. CDR1 and CDR2 (germline): SGHRS, YFSETQ. The CDR3 sequence is CASSLGGGETQYF. The DNA for the CDR3 is TGCGCCAGCAGCTTGGGCGGGGGAGAGACCCAGTACTTC.

The chain is built from TRBV7-9 and TRBJ2-3; no reliable D call. CDR3 size: 13 residues. The V end lost 5 bases, the J end lost 6 bases, and 12 bases lay between the germline ends. Per the germline V gene, CDR1 is SEHNR and CDR2 is FQNEAQ (reference sequence). The CDR3 loop reads CASSPGSTDTQYF. The DNA for the CDR3 is TGTGCCAGCAGCCCTGGCTCAACGGATACGCAGTATTTT.

The chain uses TRBV21-1 and TRBJ2-2; the D segment call TRBD1 is taken from the table without a DNA check. TRBV21-1 is a documented pseudogene. The CDR3 extends over 17 amino acids. CDR3 protein: CASSKSDSRKGTGELFF. The CDR3 coding sequence is TGTGCCAGCAGCAAATCAGACAGCCGAAAGGGCACCGGGGAGCTGTTTTTT.

The CDR3 sequence: CAISESPGVQTYNSPLHF. The CDR3 bases are TGTGCCATCAGTGAGTCTCCGGGCGTTCAAACCTATAATTCACCCCTCCACTTT. The V and J genes are TRBV10-3 and TRBJ1-6; D unresolved. The germline V and J ends were trimmed by 0 bases and 2 bases, with 14 bases remaining between them. CDR3 size: 18 residues. Germline-derived CDR1 and CDR2 are ENHRY and SYGVKD.

The V call is TRBV19, the J call TRBJ2-7, with a tentative D call TRBD1 (5 bases). CDR1 and CDR2 from the germline V gene are LNHDA and SQIVND (reference sequence). The V end lost 3 bases, the J end lost 2 bases, and 14 bases lay between the germline ends. The CDR3 is 15 amino acids. Written as DNA, the CDR3 is TGTGCCAGTAGTATCAGTGCAGGGCTCACCTACGAGCAGTACTTC. Translated: CASSISAGLTYEQYF.

The chain employs TRBV7-8 and TRBJ1-3; weak D call: TRBD1 (6 bases). The CDR3 runs to 19 residues. The V gene's germline CDR1 is SGHVS and CDR2 FQNEAQ. Trimming pared 1 base from V and 1 base from J, leaving 20 bases between. This CDR3 is CASSLVASPPGASGNTIYF. CDR3 nucleotides: TGTGCCAGCAGCTTAGTTGCGTCTCCTCCGGGGGCATCTGGAAACACCATATATTTT.

The CDR3 DNA follows: TGTGCCAGCTCACCACTGGCAGGGGGCTTAACAGATACGCAGTATTTT. Amino acids: CASSPLAGGLTDTQYF. This chain uses TRBV18 with TRBJ2-3; 8 bases fit TRBD1. The J segment lost 3 bases and the V segment lost 1 base, leaving 6 bases of the junction unmatched. Looked up from germline, CDR1 is KGHSH and CDR2 is LQKENI. The CDR3 is made up of 16 amino acids.

The chain recombines TRBV4-1 with TRBJ2-2, with 8 positions matching TRBD2. V was clipped by 0 bases and J by 3 bases; unmatched bases: 6. This CDR3 contains 17 residues. In germline, CDR1 is MGHRA, CDR2 YSYEKL. The DNA of the CDR3 is TGCGCCAGCAGCCAAGATTACAGCGGGGGATACACCGGGGAGCTGTTTTTT. Residues: CASSQDYSGGYTGELFF.

The chain is built from TRBV16 and TRBJ1-2, with 8 bases matching TRBD1. The CDR3 is made up of 15 amino acids. V shed 4 bases, J shed 6 bases, and the junction held 10 bases outside the gene matches. Germline V gene data show CDR1 as KGHSY and CDR2 as FQNENV. The CDR3 region has the DNA TGTGCCAGCAGCCGGACTGGGACAGGAGTCGATGGCTACACCTTC. This codes for CASSRTGTGVDGYTF.